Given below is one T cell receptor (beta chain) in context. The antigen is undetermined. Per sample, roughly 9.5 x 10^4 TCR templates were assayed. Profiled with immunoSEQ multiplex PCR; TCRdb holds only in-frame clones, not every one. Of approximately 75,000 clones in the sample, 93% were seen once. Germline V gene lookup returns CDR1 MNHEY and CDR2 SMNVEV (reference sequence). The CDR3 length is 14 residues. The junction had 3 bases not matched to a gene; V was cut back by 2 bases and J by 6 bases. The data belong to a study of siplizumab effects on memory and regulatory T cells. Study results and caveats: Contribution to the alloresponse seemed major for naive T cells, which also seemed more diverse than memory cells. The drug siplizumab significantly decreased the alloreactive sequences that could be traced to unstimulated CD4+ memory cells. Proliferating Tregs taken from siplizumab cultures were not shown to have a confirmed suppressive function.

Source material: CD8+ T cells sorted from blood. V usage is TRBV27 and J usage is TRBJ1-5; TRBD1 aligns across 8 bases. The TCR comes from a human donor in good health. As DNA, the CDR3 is TGTGCCAGCAGTTTAGCAGGGGGCGGTCAGCCCCAGCATTTT. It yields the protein CASSLAGGGQPQHF.